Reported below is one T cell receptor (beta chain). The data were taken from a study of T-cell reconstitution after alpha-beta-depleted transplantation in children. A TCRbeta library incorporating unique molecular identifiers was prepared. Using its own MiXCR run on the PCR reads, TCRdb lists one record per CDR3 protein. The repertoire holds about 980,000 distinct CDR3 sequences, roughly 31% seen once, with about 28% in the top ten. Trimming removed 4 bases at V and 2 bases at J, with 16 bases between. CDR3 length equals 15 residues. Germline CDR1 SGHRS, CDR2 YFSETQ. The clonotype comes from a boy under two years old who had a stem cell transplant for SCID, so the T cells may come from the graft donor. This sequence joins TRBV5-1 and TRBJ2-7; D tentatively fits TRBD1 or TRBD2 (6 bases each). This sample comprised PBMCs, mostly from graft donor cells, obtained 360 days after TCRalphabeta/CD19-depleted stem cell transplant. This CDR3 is CASSHRNREAYEQYF. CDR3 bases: TGCGCCAGCAGCCACCGAAACAGGGAGGCCTACGAGCAGTACTTC.